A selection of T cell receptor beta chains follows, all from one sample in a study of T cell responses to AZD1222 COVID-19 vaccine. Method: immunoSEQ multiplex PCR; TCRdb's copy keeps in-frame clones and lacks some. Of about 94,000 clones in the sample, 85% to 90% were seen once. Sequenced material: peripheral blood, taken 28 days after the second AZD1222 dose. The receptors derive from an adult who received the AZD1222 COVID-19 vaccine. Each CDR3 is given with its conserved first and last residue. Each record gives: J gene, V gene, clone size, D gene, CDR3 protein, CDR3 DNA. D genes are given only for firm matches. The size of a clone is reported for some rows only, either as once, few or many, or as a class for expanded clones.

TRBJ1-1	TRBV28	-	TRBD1	CASSPHGTVNTEAFF	TGTGCCAGCAGCCCTCACGGGACAGTGAACACTGAAGCTTTCTTT
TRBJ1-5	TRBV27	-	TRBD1	CASSQGQGFGQPQHF	TGTGCCAGCAGTCAGGGACAGGGGTTCGGGCAGCCCCAGCATTTT
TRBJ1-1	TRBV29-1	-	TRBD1	CSTNRGGNTEAFF	TGCAGCACGAACAGGGGGGGGAACACTGAAGCTTTCTTT
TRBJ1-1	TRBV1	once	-	CTSSPPDRGLNTEAFF	TGCACCAGCAGCCCACCGGACAGGGGCCTGAACACTGAAGCTTTCTTT
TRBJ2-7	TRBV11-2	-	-	CASSLTTRGYEQYF	TGTGCCAGCAGCTTAACCACCCGGGGTTACGAGCAGTACTTC
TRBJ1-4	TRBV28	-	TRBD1	CASSVARGGNEKLFF	TGTGCCAGCAGCGTTGCCAGGGGGGGGAATGAAAAACTGTTTTTT
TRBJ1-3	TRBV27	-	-	CASRGTPPTGNTIYF	TGTGCCAGCAGGGGAACACCACCGACTGGAAACACCATATATTTT
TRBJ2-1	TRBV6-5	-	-	CASSYSLGGRTDEQFF	TGTGCCAGCAGTTACTCGTTGGGGGGGCGGACCGATGAGCAGTTCTTC
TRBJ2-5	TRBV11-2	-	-	CASSTYTGEGRETQYF	TGTGCCAGCAGCACATACACAGGGGAGGGTCGAGAGACCCAGTACTTC
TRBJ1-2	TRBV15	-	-	CATSRGQRYGYTF	TGTGCCACCAGCAGAGGGCAGCGCTATGGCTACACCTTC
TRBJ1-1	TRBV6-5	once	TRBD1	CASSTGTGVKAFF	TGTGCCAGCAGCACCGGGACAGGGGTTAAAGCTTTCTTT
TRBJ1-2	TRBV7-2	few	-	CASSLWQGGDYGYTF	TGTGCCAGCAGCTTATGGCAGGGTGGTGACTATGGCTACACCTTC
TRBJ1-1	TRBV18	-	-	CASSPQSPGRNTEAFF	TGTGCCAGCTCACCACAAAGCCCCGGGAGAAACACTGAAGCTTTCTTT
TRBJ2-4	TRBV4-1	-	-	CASSQDPNRENIQYF	TGCGCCAGCAGCCAAGATCCGAACAGGGAAAACATTCAGTACTTC
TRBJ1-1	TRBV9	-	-	CASSARVGRDTEAFF	TGTGCCAGCAGCGCCAGGGTCGGGAGGGACACTGAAGCTTTCTTT
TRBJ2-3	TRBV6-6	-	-	CASTLGGGDTQYF	TGTGCCAGCACCCTCGGTGGGGGGGATACGCAGTATTTT
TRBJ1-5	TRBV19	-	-	CASSIIGNGEPQHF	TGTGCCAGTAGTATAATAGGGAATGGAGAGCCCCAGCATTTT
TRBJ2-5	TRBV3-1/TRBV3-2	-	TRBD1	CASSQAGTGTETQYF	TGTGCCAGCAGCCAAGCCGGGACAGGAACCGAGACCCAGTACTTC
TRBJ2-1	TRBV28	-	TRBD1	CASSMGQGAYNEQFF	TGTGCCAGCAGTATGGGACAGGGGGCCTACAATGAGCAGTTCTTC
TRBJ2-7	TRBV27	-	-	CASSLSGLAHHYEQYF	TGTGCCAGCAGTTTGTCCGGCCTAGCACATCACTACGAGCAGTACTTC
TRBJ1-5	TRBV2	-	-	CASSDHNQPQHF	TGTGCCAGCAGCGACCACAATCAGCCCCAGCATTTT
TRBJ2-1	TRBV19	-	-	CASTNGPGSSYNEQFF	TGTGCCAGTACCAACGGCCCCGGTAGCTCCTACAATGAGCAGTTCTTC
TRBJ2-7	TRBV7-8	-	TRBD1	CASSVGQAYEQYF	TGTGCCAGCTCCGTGGGACAGGCCTACGAGCAGTACTTC
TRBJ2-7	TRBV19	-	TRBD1	CASSRTGEDYEQYF	TGTGCCAGTAGTCGGACAGGGGAGGATTACGAGCAGTACTTC
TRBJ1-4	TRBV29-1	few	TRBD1	CSVGVGTGATEKLFF	TGCAGCGTTGGAGTCGGAACAGGGGCTACTGAAAAACTGTTTTTT
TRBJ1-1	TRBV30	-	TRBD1	CAWNSGTGNTEAFF	TGTGCCTGGAACTCCGGGACAGGGAACACTGAAGCTTTCTTT
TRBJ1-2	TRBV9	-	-	CASSPPGGSVYGYTF	TGTGCCAGCAGCCCCCCAGGTGGTTCCGTCTATGGCTACACCTTC
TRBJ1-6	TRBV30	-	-	CAWSVQPGSYNSPLHF	TGTGCCTGGAGTGTACAACCAGGGTCGTATAATTCACCCCTCCACTTT
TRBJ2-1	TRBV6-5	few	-	CASSYGVDEQFF	TGTGCCAGCAGTTATGGTGTGGATGAGCAGTTCTTC
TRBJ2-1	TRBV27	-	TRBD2	CASSSSRGGNNEQFF	TGTGCCAGCAGTTCGTCCCGGGGGGGTAACAATGAGCAGTTCTTC
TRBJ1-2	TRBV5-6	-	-	CASSLEREDYGYTF	TGTGCCAGCAGCTTGGAAAGGGAGGACTATGGCTACACCTTC
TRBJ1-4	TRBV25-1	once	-	CASSGQGLGEKLFF	TGTGCCAGCAGTGGGCAGGGGCTGGGTGAAAAACTGTTTTTT
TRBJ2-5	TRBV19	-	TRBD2	CASSNGGLGQETQYF	TGTGCCAGTAGTAACGGGGGGTTGGGGCAAGAGACCCAGTACTTC
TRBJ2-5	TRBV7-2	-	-	CASSLGHQETQYF	TGTGCCAGCAGCTTAGGCCACCAAGAGACCCAGTACTTC
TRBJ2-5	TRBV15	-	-	CATSRGSRETQYF	TGTGCCACCAGCAGAGGTAGCCGGGAGACCCAGTACTTC
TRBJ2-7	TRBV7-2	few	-	CASSLLALSVGEQYF	TGTGCCAGCAGCTTATTAGCTCTTTCTGTGGGGGAGCAGTACTTC
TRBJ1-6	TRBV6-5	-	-	CASVSAGANSPLHF	TGTGCCAGCGTATCCGCAGGGGCGAATTCACCCCTCCACTTT
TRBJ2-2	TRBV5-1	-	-	CASSSEIGELFF	TGCGCCAGCAGCTCCGAGATCGGGGAGCTGTTTTTT
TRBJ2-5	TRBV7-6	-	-	CASSPTGRSWPETQYF	TGTGCCAGCAGCCCGACCGGGAGAAGCTGGCCAGAGACCCAGTACTTC
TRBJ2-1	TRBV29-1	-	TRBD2	CSVGLAADNEQFF	TGCAGCGTTGGTCTAGCGGCCGACAATGAGCAGTTCTTC
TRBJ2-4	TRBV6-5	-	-	CASSYSASLARRQYF	TGTGCCAGCAGTTACTCAGCTTCTCTGGCTAGAAGGCAGTACTTC
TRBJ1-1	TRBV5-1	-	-	CASSLGTGREAFF	TGCGCCAGCAGCTTGGGTACAGGCAGGGAAGCTTTCTTT
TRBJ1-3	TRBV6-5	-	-	CASRKWNGNTIYF	TGTGCCAGCAGGAAGTGGAATGGGAACACCATATATTTT
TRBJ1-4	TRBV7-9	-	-	CASSPGYGEKLFF	TGTGCCAGCAGCCCAGGGTATGGGGAAAAACTGTTTTTT
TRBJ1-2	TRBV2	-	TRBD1	CASSATGSEGYTF	TGTGCCAGCTCGGCGACAGGGAGTGAGGGCTACACCTTC
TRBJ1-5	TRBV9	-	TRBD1	CASSPGTGMQPQHF	TGTGCCAGCAGCCCCGGGACAGGGATGCAGCCCCAGCATTTT
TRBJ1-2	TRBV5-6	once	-	CASRGRGGHGYTF	TGTGCCAGCAGAGGAAGGGGAGGCCATGGCTACACCTTC
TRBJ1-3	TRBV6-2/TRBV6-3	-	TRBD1	CASSHLIRDSSGNTIYF	TGTGCCAGCAGTCATCTTATCCGGGACAGCTCTGGAAACACCATATATTTT
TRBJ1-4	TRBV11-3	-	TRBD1	CASSLGRTGVEGEKLFF	TGTGCCAGCAGCTTAGGACGGACAGGAGTTGAAGGTGAAAAACTGTTTTTT
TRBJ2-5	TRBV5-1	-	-	CASSGTSAETQYF	TGCGCCAGCAGCGGTACTTCCGCGGAGACCCAGTACTTC
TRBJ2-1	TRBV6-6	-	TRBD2	CASSLGRAVTPEQFF	TGTGCCAGCAGTTTGGGGAGGGCCGTTACTCCTGAGCAGTTCTTC